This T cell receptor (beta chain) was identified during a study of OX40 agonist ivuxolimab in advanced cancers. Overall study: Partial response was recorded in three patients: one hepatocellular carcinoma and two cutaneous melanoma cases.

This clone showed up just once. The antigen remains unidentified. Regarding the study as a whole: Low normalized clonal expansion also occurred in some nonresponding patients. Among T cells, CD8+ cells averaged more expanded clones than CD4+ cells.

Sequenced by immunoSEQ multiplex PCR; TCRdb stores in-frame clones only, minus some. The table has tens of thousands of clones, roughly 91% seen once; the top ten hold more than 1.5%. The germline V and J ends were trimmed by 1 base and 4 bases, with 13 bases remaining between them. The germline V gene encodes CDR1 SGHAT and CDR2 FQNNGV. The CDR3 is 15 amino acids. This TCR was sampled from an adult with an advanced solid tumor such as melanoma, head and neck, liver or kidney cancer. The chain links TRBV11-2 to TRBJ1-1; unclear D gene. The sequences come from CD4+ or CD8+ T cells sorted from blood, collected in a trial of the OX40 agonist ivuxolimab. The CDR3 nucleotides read TGTGCCAGCAGCTTAGGGCACCGTGTGGGCACTGAAGCTTTCTTT. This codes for CASSLGHRVGTEAFF.